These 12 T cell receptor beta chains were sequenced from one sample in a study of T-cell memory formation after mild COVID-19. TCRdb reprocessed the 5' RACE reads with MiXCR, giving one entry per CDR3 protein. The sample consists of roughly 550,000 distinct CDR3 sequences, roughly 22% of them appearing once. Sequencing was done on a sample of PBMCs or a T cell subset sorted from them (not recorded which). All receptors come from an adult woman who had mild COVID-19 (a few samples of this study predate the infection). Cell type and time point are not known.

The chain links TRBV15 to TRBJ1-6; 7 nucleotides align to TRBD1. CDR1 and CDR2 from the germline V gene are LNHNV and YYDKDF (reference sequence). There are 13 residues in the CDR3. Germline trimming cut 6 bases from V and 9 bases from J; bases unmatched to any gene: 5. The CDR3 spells CATSARDSSPLHF. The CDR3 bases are TGTGCCACCAGTGCCAGGGACAGTTCACCCCTCCACTTT.

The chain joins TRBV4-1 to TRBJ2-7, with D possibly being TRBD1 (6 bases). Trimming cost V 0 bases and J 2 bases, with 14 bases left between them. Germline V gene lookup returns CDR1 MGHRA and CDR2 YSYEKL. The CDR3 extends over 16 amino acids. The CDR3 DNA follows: TGCGCCAGCAGCCAAGAGGGGGCGATGGGAGCCTACGAGCAGTACTTC. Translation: CASSQEGAMGAYEQYF.

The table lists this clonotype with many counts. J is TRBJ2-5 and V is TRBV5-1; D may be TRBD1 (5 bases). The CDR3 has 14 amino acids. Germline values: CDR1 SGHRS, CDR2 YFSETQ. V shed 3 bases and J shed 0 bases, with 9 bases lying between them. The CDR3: CASSYGHYQETQYF. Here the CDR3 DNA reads TGCGCCAGCAGCTATGGACACTACCAAGAGACCCAGTACTTC.

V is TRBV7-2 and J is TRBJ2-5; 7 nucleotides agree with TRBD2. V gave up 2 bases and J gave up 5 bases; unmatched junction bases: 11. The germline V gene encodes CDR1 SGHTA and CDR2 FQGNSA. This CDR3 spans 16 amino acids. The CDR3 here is CASSLLSISGPETQYF. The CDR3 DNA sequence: TGTGCCAGCAGCTTACTGTCGATTAGCGGGCCCGAGACCCAGTACTTC.

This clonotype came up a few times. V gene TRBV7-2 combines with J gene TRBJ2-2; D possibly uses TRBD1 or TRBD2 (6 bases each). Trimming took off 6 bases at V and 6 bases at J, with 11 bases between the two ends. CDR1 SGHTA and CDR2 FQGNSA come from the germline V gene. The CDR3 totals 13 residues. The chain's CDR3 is CASRGGGPGELFF. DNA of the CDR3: TGTGCCAGCAGGGGGGGCGGACCCGGGGAGCTGTTTTTT.

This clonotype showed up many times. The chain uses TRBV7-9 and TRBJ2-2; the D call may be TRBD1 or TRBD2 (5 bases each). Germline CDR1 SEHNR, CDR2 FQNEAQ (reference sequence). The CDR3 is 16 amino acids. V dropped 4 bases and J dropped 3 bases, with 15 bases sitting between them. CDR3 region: CASSSPRDLYTGELFF. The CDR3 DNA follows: TGTGCCAGCAGCTCCCCGAGGGACCTTTACACCGGGGAGCTGTTTTTT.

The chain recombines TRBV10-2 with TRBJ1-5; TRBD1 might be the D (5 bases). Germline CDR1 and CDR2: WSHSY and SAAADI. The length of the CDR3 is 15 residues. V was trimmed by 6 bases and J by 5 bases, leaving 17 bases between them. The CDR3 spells CASSHGRRGDQPQHF. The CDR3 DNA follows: TGCGCCAGCAGCCATGGACGTCGGGGGGATCAGCCCCAGCATTTT.

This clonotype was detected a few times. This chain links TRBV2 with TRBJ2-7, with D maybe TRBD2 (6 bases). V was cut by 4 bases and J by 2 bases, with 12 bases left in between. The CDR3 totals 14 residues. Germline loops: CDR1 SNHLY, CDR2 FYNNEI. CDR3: CASSGSWGAYEQYF. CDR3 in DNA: TGTGCCAGCAGTGGTAGTTGGGGGGCCTACGAGCAGTACTTC.

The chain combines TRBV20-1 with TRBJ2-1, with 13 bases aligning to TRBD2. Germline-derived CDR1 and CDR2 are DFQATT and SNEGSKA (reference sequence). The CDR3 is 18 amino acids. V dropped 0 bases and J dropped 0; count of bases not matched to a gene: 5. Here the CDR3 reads CSARDRTSGGPSYNEQFF. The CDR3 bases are TGCAGTGCTAGAGATCGGACTAGCGGGGGCCCCTCCTACAATGAGCAGTTCTTC.

The CDR3 here is CAMLPGTEGNTIYF. The DNA for the CDR3 is TGTGCCATGCTGCCCGGGACGGAGGGAAACACCATATATTTT. V usage is TRBV12-3 or TRBV12-4 and J usage is TRBJ1-3; D is possibly TRBD1 (5 bases). The CDR3 is 14 residues long. Trimming took off 10 bases at V and 4 bases at J, with 17 bases between the two ends.

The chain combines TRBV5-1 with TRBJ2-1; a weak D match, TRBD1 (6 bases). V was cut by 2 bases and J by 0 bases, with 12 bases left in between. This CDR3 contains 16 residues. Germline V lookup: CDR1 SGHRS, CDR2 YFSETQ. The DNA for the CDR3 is TGCGCCAGCAGCTTACAGGGACCCAGCTCCTACAATGAGCAGTTCTTC. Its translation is CASSLQGPSSYNEQFF.

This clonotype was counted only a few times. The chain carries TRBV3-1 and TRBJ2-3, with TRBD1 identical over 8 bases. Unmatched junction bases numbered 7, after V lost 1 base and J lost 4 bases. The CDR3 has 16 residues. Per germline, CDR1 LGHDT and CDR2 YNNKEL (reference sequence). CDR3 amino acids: CASSQVGDRGADTQYF. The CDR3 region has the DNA TGTGCCAGCAGCCAAGTTGGAGACAGGGGCGCAGATACGCAGTATTTT.